What follows is one TCR beta chain and its context. This clonotype was counted ten times or more. Its antigen target is currently unknown. No base quality information exists; no much larger clone differs at one position. CDR1 and CDR2 are read off the germline V gene as SNHLY and FYNNEI. From its cysteine to its phenylalanine, the CDR3 spans 15 amino acids. Only the CDR3 region is kept as DNA, spanning 45 bases read in frame from base 1. The junction shows trimming of 7 bases on V and 4 bases on J, and the gene matches do not reach 4 bases of it. The source of the sample is a study of read filtering for tumor transcriptome and immune sequencing (dated by TCRdb to 2019 to 2021). Regarding the complete study: The cohort was composed of 17 male and some 15 female patients, with a mean age of about 65 years and an age range of roughly 47 to 90. By revised international staging, roughly 8 patients were R-ISS I, under 20 were R-ISS II and roughly seven were R-ISS III. After DNase treatment, whole-transcriptome libraries were prepared with the TruSeq RNA Access Library Prep Kit. TCR-region mapped reads per sample ranged from about 4 to 10.27 million with IR-seq versus only about 80 to 1,300 with RNA-seq. Using the same bone marrow samples, the study compared TCR repertoires obtained by targeted immune repertoire sequencing with those obtained by bulk whole-transcriptome sequencing. A main aim was a read-filtering strategy for immune repertoire data, specifically whether clonotypes supported by a single read should be removed.

Summary of the overall study and its limitations: The sorted CD138-negative fraction was not purified T cells but a mixed bone marrow immune population. IR-seq captured clonotypes at much higher depth and more reliably than RNA-seq, and smaller IR-seq throughput sufficed to identify most shared clonotypes. In IR-seq, about 82% of clonotypes but 3% to 4.5% of total reads were represented by single-read clonotypes, whereas in RNA-seq, 60% to 75% of clonotypes and almost 45% of reads were represented by single-read clonotypes. The correlation between IR-seq and RNA-seq shared clonotype proportions was increased by removal of single-read clonotypes.

Starting from roughly 410 ng RNA, TCR libraries were constructed with the Immunoverse kit using molecular barcoded adaptors that cover the alpha/delta and beta/gamma chains. TCR library preparation used the same RNA that went into transcriptome sequencing. Sequencing of TCR libraries was carried out on an Illumina HiSeq 4000 with 2 x 150 cycles. Per the source publication's procedure: MiXCR aligned TCR reads to human V, D, J and C references and assembled the aligned reads into CDR3 clonotypes, with quality filtering and error correction included. Clonotype counts and gene usage diversity were analyzed with the tcR package in R. Raw mapping reads were checked after the RNA-seq reads had been mapped by STAR aligner version 2.5.3a onto the human GRCh37 genome. To test how sequencing depth affects detected clonotypes, IR-seq fastq files were randomly downsampled with Seqtk 1.3. The raw public data were reprocessed by TCRdb itself: fastp quality trimming at Q25, MiXCR clonotype calling, in-frame beta chains only. Identical CDR3 protein sequences are pooled into one entry, listed with their most common genes and DNA. The V and J calls come from TCRdb's annotation, not from the publication. The sample yields over 45,000 distinct CDR3 sequences; 12% were counted once. The biggest ten clones account for about 14% of the sample.

Each patient had bone marrow sampled at the time of active disease. Ficoll-Hypaque density gradient centrifugation was used to isolate bone marrow mononuclear cells. To remove myeloma plasma cells, the cells were labeled with CD138 magnetic microbeads on a MACS separator, and CD138-negative cells were then collected by negative selection. Flow cytometry on an Attune NxT with CD138 antibodies was used to check the purity of the isolated cells. Total RNA was extracted using TRIzol reagent and was quantified on a NanoDrop spectrophotometer. For each patient, the CD138-negative bone marrow sample underwent paired RNA-seq and IR-seq.

The chain is made from TRBV2 and TRBJ2-3, and TRBD2 aligns with 14 junction nucleotides. The receptor was derived from a donor aged 40 or older with multiple myeloma. Material for sequencing was a population of CD138-negative cells sorted from bone marrow. This specimen's cell subset or site label, interpreted: bone marrow mononuclear cells depleted of CD138+ plasma/myeloma cells by negative magnetic selection. The CDR3 protein sequence reads: CASKGTSGGPDTQYF. The bases read TGTGCCAGCAAGGGGACTAGCGGGGGCCCAGATACGCAGTATTTT.